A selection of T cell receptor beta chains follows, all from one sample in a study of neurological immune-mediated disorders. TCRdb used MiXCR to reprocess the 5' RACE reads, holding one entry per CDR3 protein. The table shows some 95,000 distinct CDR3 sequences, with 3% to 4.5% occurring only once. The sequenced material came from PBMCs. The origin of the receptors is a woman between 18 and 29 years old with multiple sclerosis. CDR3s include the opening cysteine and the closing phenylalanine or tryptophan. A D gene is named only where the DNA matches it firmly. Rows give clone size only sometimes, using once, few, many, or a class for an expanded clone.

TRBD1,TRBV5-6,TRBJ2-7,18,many,CASSLGKVGQGFFTEQYF,TGTGCCAGCAGCTTGGGGAAGGTGGGACAGGGGTTTTTCACCGAGCAGTACTTC
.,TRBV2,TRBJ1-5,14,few,CASSAVDSNQPQHF,TGTGCCAGCAGCGCAGTTGATAGCAATCAGCCCCAGCATTTT
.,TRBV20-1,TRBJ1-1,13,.,CSAREPGHFEAFF,TGCAGTGCTAGAGAACCGGGGCACTTTGAAGCTTTCTTT
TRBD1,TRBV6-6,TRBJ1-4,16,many,CASSYSIGQGSEKLFF,TGTGCCAGCAGTTACTCGATCGGACAGGGAAGTGAAAAACTGTTTTTT
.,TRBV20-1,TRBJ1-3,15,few,CSARGGGSSGNTIYF,TGCAGTGCTAGAGGGGGGGGGAGCTCTGGAAACACCATATATTTT
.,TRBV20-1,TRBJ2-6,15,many,CSAPTVFSGANVLTF,TGCAGTGCTCCGACAGTATTCTCTGGGGCCAACGTCCTGACTTTC
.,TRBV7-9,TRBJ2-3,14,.,CASSVDEGGYTQYF,TGTGCCAGCAGCGTCGATGAGGGGGGCTATACGCAGTATTTT
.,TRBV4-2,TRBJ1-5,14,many,CASSPDAENQPQHF,TGTGCCAGCAGCCCCGATGCCGAGAATCAGCCCCAGCATTTT
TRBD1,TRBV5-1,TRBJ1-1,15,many,CASTSGGTGLTEAFF,TGCGCCAGCACCTCGGGCGGGACAGGGTTGACTGAAGCTTTCTTT
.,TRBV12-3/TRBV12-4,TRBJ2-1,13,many,CASSFTDYNEQFF,TGTGCCAGCAGTTTCACGGATTACAATGAGCAGTTCTTC
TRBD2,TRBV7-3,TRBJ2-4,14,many,CASSRGTTPDIQYF,TGTGCCAGCAGCCGAGGGACTACCCCGGACATTCAGTACTTC
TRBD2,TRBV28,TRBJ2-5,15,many,CASSLVFGGEETQYF,TGTGCCAGCAGCTTAGTTTTCGGGGGGGAAGAGACCCAGTACTTC
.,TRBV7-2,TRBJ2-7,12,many,CASSLGMGEQYF,TGTGCCAGCAGCTTGGGGATGGGGGAGCAGTACTTC
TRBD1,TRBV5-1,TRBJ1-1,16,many,CASSFGRGLMNTEAFF,TGCGCCAGCAGCTTCGGCAGGGGGCTCATGAACACTGAAGCTTTCTTT
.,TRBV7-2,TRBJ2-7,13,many,CASSLNEGYEQYF,TGTGCCAGCAGCTTAAATGAGGGCTACGAGCAGTACTTC
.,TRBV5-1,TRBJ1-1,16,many,CASTLSDGGLNTEAFF,TGCGCCAGCACCCTATCCGACGGAGGTCTGAACACTGAAGCTTTCTTT
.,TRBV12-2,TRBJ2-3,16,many,CASRHLTSGATDTQYF,TGTGCAAGTCGCCACCTGACTAGCGGGGCTACAGATACGCAGTATTTT
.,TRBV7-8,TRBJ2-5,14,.,CASSPTSSRGTQYF,TGTGCCAGCAGCCCTACTAGCTCCCGGGGGACCCAGTACTTC
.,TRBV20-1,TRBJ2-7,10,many,CSAGNNEQYF,TGCAGTGCTGGAAATAACGAGCAGTACTTC
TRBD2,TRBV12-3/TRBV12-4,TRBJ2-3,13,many,CASSLRDYGTQYF,TGTGCCAGCAGTTTAAGGGACTACGGTACGCAGTATTTT
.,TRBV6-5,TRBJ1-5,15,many,CASSLGWHSNQPQHF,TGTGCCAGCAGTTTGGGCTGGCATAGCAATCAGCCCCAGCATTTT
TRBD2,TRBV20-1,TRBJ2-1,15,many,CSVRTSGARTGEQFF,TGCAGTGTTCGGACTAGCGGGGCCAGAACTGGTGAGCAGTTCTTC
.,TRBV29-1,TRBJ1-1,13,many,CSVERQVNTEAFF,TGCAGCGTTGAACGGCAAGTCAACACTGAAGCTTTCTTT